These 12 T cell receptor beta chains were sequenced from one sample in a study of early T cells in non-severe SARS-CoV-2 infection (dated by TCRdb to the early 2020s). Libraries were made using 5' RACE. These reads were obtained on a NextSeq 500. The public sequencing data were trimmed at Q25 with fastp and processed into clonotypes with MiXCR by TCRdb, which kept only in-frame beta chains. Every CDR3 protein is listed once, alongside the most common genes and DNA of its rows. Present in this sample are approximately 30,000 distinct CDR3 sequences, around 4% of which were seen just once. The top ten clonotypes cover more than 8% of the sample. Sequenced material: whole blood. The receptors stem from an adult who was a healthcare worker with PCR-confirmed SARS-CoV-2 infection or an uninfected control (not recorded which).

This clonotype was detected ten times or more. The chain joins TRBV21-1 to TRBJ2-7; the table's D call TRBD1 went unverified against the DNA. TRBV21-1 is assigned pseudogene status. This CDR3 spans 13 amino acids. The CDR3 nucleotides read TGTGCCAGCATTCGGAAGGGGGCTTACGAGCAGTACTTC. It translates to CASIRKGAYEQYF.

This clonotype appeared many times. In nucleotides, the CDR3 is TGCGCCAGCACCGAGGGGGTTAATGAGCAGTTCTTC. Residues: CASTEGVNEQFF. V and J are TRBV5-1 and TRBJ2-1; weak D call: TRBD1 (6 bases). The length of the CDR3 is 12 residues. Germline CDR1 SGHRS, CDR2 YFSETQ. Between the trimmed V and J ends, which lost 6 bases and 7 bases, there was a span of 11 bases.

V usage is TRBV30 and J usage is TRBJ1-5; 8 positions match TRBD1. The CDR3 runs 14 residues. The V and J ends lost 4 bases and 0 bases, in that order; junction bases with no gene match: 2. Germline assignment: CDR1 GTSNPN and CDR2 SVGIG (reference sequence). The CDR3, as DNA: TGTGCCTGGAACAGGGGGGATAGCAATCAGCCCCAGCATTTT. Residues: CAWNRGDSNQPQHF.

In its sample, this clonotype was seen many times. The chain couples TRBV18 to TRBJ2-1; D may be TRBD1 (5 bases). The ends were cut back, 0 bases at V and 2 bases at J, with 8 bases in the middle. The CDR3 totals 15 residues. The germline V gene encodes CDR1 KGHSH and CDR2 LQKENI. CDR3 sequence (DNA): TGTGCCAGCTCACCACCGGACACCCCCTACAATGAGCAGTTCTTC. Translating gives CASSPPDTPYNEQFF. Combining the CDR3 with reference TRBV18 and TRBJ2-1 gives the whole variable domain NAGVMQNPRHLVRRRGQEARLRCSPMKGHSHVYWYRQLPEEGLKFMVYLQKENIIDESGMPKERFSAEFPKEGPSILRIQQVVRGDSAAYFCASSPPDTPYNEQFFGPGTRLTVL.

This clonotype was counted ten times or more. The CDR3 protein is CASRGGALENTIYF. The CDR3 region has the DNA TGTGCCAGCAGGGGGGGGGCACTGGAAAACACCATATATTTT. The V gene is TRBV12-3 or TRBV12-4, the J gene TRBJ1-3; the D gene is possibly TRBD1 (6 bases). V was clipped by 6 bases and J by 6 bases, with 15 bases between them. The CDR3 loop spans 14 amino acids.

This clonotype has ten or more counts. The chain couples TRBV29-1 to TRBJ1-1; unclear D gene. Between the trimmed V and J ends, which lost 4 bases and 1 base, there was a span of 7 bases. The CDR3 extends over 12 amino acids. The germline V gene encodes CDR1 SQVTM and CDR2 ANQGSEA. CDR3 amino acids: CSVGQTNTEAFF. The CDR3 nucleotides read TGCAGCGTTGGTCAGACGAACACTGAAGCTTTCTTT.

This clonotype has at least ten counts. The V and J genes are TRBV19 and TRBJ2-3, with D possibly TRBD2 on 5 matching bases. Between the trimmed V and J ends, which lost 5 bases and 4 bases, there was a span of 7 bases. The CDR3 covers 12 residues. Looked up from germline, CDR1 is LNHDA and CDR2 is SQIVND (reference sequence). The CDR3 sequence is CASSGGADTQYF. The CDR3 DNA reads TGTGCCAGTAGTGGAGGTGCAGATACGCAGTATTTT.

This clonotype was observed many times. The CDR3 loop is CASTLAGGNQPQHF. The CDR3 nucleotides are TGTGCCAGCACTCTCGCAGGGGGTAATCAGCCCCAGCATTTT. This chain joins TRBV12-3 or TRBV12-4 and TRBJ1-5; 7 nucleotides agree with TRBD1. The J segment lost 4 bases and the V segment lost 7 bases, leaving 7 bases of the junction unmatched. The CDR3 spans 14 residues.

This clonotype has a count of ten or more. This chain uses TRBV11-1 with TRBJ2-1; D remains unclear. The CDR3 contains 16 residues. Germline loops: CDR1 SGHAT, CDR2 FQDESV (reference sequence). Trimming pared 1 base from V and 3 bases from J, leaving 13 bases between. CDR3 protein: CASSLGTQNNYNEQFF. CDR3 coding DNA: TGTGCCAGCAGCTTAGGGACCCAAAATAACTACAATGAGCAGTTCTTC.

In its sample, this clonotype was seen many times. This chain connects TRBV7-7 to TRBJ2-1; no definite D call. Trimming left V 5 bases short and J 1 base short, with 15 bases between. This CDR3 is 16 amino acids long. Germline-derived CDR1 and CDR2 are SSHAT and FNYEAQ (reference sequence). CDR3 sequence: CASSPYEVGSYNEQFF. For the CDR3, the DNA is TGTGCCAGCAGCCCCTACGAGGTGGGTTCCTACAATGAGCAGTTCTTC.

This clonotype has only a few counts. The V gene is TRBV14, the J gene TRBJ2-1; the match to TRBD2 covers 8 bases. The CDR3 consists of 14 residues. Germline lookup yields CDR1 SGHDN and CDR2 FVKESK. V lost 7 bases, J lost 0 bases, and 2 bases stayed unmatched. CDR3 sequence: CASMAGGSYNEQFF. DNA of the CDR3: TGTGCCAGCATGGCGGGGGGCTCCTACAATGAGCAGTTCTTC.

The rearrangement links TRBV12-3 or TRBV12-4 to TRBJ2-7; D tentatively fits TRBD1 or TRBD2 (5 bases each). The ends were cut back, 6 bases at V and 4 bases at J, with 10 bases in the middle. CDR3 length: 12 amino acids. The CDR3 DNA is TGTGCCAGCAGACGGGACGGTTACGAGCAGTACTTC. This translates into CASRRDGYEQYF.